This note documents a single TCR beta chain sequence. The sample belongs to a study of blood T cell repertoires in COVID-19. On the study more broadly: Acute and convalescent COVID-19 specimens originated in the United States, Italy and Spain.

Participant age was about 18 to 95 years, and participants resided in fewer than 25 US areas. Participants reported their clinical history, and cohort assignment relied on those reports. The authors' processing: Nucleated cell number was recorded as an estimate derived from reference gene primer amplification. Sequencing was performed with immunoSEQ multiplex PCR; in TCRdb, only in-frame clones are kept and a portion is missing. Clonal size and the V and J genes are those of that table, whereas D and trimming came from the DNA. Found here are about 63,000 clones, 70% to 90% of them singletons; the top ten hold 3.5% to 4%. Sequences were obtained from PBMCs or T cells enriched from blood (not recorded which). The TCR originated in a woman between 40 and 55 years old with acute COVID-19.

The CDR3 spells CASNHRGQVTGELFF. CDR3 in DNA: TGCGCCAGCAATCACAGGGGGCAGGTCACCGGGGAGCTGTTTTTT. The V and J genes are TRBV5-1 and TRBJ2-2, with TRBD1 identical over 9 bases. CDR3 length: 15 residues. The V gene end was trimmed by 6 bases and the J gene end by 4 bases; junction bases not matched to a gene: 7. Germline assignment: CDR1 SGHRS and CDR2 YFSETQ.